The rows below give T cell receptor beta chains drawn from one sample of a study of early T cells in non-severe SARS-CoV-2 infection. From the 5' RACE reads, TCRdb called clonotypes with MiXCR, one entry per CDR3 protein. In the table there are around 70,000 distinct CDR3 sequences, roughly an eighth of which are singletons. Source material: whole blood. The origin of the receptors is an adult who was a healthcare worker with PCR-confirmed SARS-CoV-2 infection or an uninfected control (not recorded which). The CDR3 runs from the conserved cysteine through the conserved F or W. A D gene is named only where the DNA matches it firmly. Expanded clones are given a class, and other clones once, few, many or no size at all.

>NA|many|TRBJ1-1|TRBV5-1|14
TGCGCCAGCAGCTTGGGACACTCGAACACTGAAGCTTTCTTT
CASSLGHSNTEAFF
>NA|many|TRBJ2-1|TRBV11-2|18
TGTGCCAGCAGCAAGACGGCCCCCAGCGGCCGCTCCTACAATGAGCAGTTCTTC
CASSKTAPSGRSYNEQFF
>TRBD1|NA|TRBJ2-7|TRBV27|15
TGTGCCAGCAGTACCCGGGCAGGGGGCAGAAACGAGCAGTACTTC
CASSTRAGGRNEQYF
>NA|few|TRBJ2-1|TRBV6-4|9
TGTGCCTCCTGGGGGGAGCAGTTCTTC
CASWGEQFF
>TRBD1|many|TRBJ2-4|TRBV5-4|15
TGTGCCAGCAGCCCCGGCCTAGACAGGGTTAACATTCAGTACTTC
CASSPGLDRVNIQYF
>TRBD2|many|TRBJ2-7|TRBV27|14
TGTGCCAGCAGTATTAGCGGGAGGGTAGACGAGCAGTACTTC
CASSISGRVDEQYF
>NA|NA|TRBJ2-7|TRBV2|15
TGTGCCAGCAGTGGTACGGCAGGGCGGGCCTACGAGCAGTACTTC
CASSGTAGRAYEQYF
>NA|NA|TRBJ2-1|TRBV11-2|17
TGTGCCAGCAGCCCCTCGGCGGGGTCGGGCTCCTACAATGAGCAGTTCTTC
CASSPSAGSGSYNEQFF
>NA|NA|TRBJ2-4|TRBV5-6|14
TGTGCCAGCAGCCCCCCCGCCGCCAAAAACATTCAGTACTTC
CASSPPAAKNIQYF
>TRBD1|many|TRBJ2-4|TRBV20-1|12
TGCAGTGCTGGGACAGGGGGAGACATTCAGTACTTC
CSAGTGGDIQYF
>TRBD2|many|TRBJ2-1|TRBV27|12
TGTGCCAGCAGCGGGAGGACGAACGAGCAGTTCTTC
CASSGRTNEQFF
>NA|many|TRBJ2-4|TRBV21-1|14
TGTGCCAGCACCGAGTTGGGATCCAAAAACATTCAGTACTTC
CASTELGSKNIQYF
>NA|many|TRBJ2-7|TRBV7-3|11
TGTGCCAGCTCTGTTTGGGACGAGCAGTACTTC
CASSVWDEQYF
>TRBD1|NA|TRBJ1-1|TRBV7-9|13
TGTGCCAGCAGCCGCCCGACAGGGACTGAAGCTTTCTTT
CASSRPTGTEAFF
>NA|many|TRBJ1-5|TRBV7-7|11
TGTGCCAGCAGCTTGACTCAGCCCCAGCATTTT
CASSLTQPQHF
>TRBD1|few|TRBJ2-7|TRBV28|14
TGTGCCAGCAGTTTCGGGACAGGGATCAGCGAGCAGTACTTC
CASSFGTGISEQYF
>TRBD2|medium-sized|TRBJ2-7|TRBV7-8|16
TGTGCCAGCAGCTTAGCGCAAGCGGGAGGGTACTACGAGCAGTACTTC
CASSLAQAGGYYEQYF
>TRBD2|many|TRBJ2-7|TRBV7-2|15
TGTGCCAGCAGCCCCCAGCGGGAGGTTTCCTACGAGCAGTACTTC
CASSPQREVSYEQYF
>NA|NA|TRBJ2-7|TRBV27|14
TGTGCCAGCAGTTTAAACAGGGATGGGAACGAGCAGTACTTC
CASSLNRDGNEQYF
>NA|many|TRBJ2-1|TRBV7-8|18
TGTGCCAGCAGCTTATCTCGACACCTCACTCGCTCCTACAATGAGCAGTTCTTC
CASSLSRHLTRSYNEQFF
>TRBD2|many|TRBJ2-1|TRBV28|15
TGTGCCAGCAGTTTAAACGGGAGGGCTAGGGATGAGCAGTTCTTC
CASSLNGRARDEQFF
>NA|few|TRBJ1-6|TRBV9|14
TGTGCCAGCAGCGTAGACGGAGATAATTCACCCCTCCACTTT
CASSVDGDNSPLHF
>NA|many|TRBJ2-7|TRBV6-1|15
TGTGCCAGCAGTGAATGGGTCGGAGGCTCCTACGAGCAGTACTTC
CASSEWVGGSYEQYF
>NA|many|TRBJ1-5|TRBV2|16
TGTGCCAGCAGCGGAGGGGGGGTGACGGGTCATCAGCCCCAGCATTTT
CASSGGGVTGHQPQHF
>NA|many|TRBJ1-2|TRBV28|12
TGTGCCAGCAGTTCCACTAACTATGGCTACACCTTC
CASSSTNYGYTF
>NA|few|TRBJ1-4|TRBV20-1|13
TGCAGTGCGAGGGACCGACTTAATGAAAAACTGTTTTTT
CSARDRLNEKLFF
>TRBD2|many|TRBJ2-1|TRBV5-1|15
TGCGCCAGCAGCCAAACTAGCGGGAGTTACAATGAGCAGTTCTTC
CASSQTSGSYNEQFF
>NA|many|TRBJ1-2|TRBV6-1|19
TGTGCCAGCAGTGAGGGGGCAGGGCTCCTAGAAGTGCCTAACTATGGCTACACCTTC
CASSEGAGLLEVPNYGYTF
>NA|few|TRBJ1-2|TRBV9|13
TGTGCCAGCAGCGTGTCAGAGACCTATGGCTACACCTTC
CASSVSETYGYTF
>NA|many|TRBJ2-7|TRBV27|14
TGTGCCAGCAGTTCGGGTCGGGGGGCCCACGAGCAGTACTTC
CASSSGRGAHEQYF
>NA|many|TRBJ1-5|TRBV28|14
TGTGCCAGCAGTTTAGGGCAGGGTTTTCAGCCCCAGCATTTT
CASSLGQGFQPQHF
>TRBD2|many|TRBJ2-5|TRBV9|14
TGTGCCAGCAGCGCTAGCGGGAGAAGGGAGACCCAGTACTTC
CASSASGRRETQYF
>TRBD1|many|TRBJ1-1|TRBV12-5|14
TGTGCTAGTGGCCCAGGGGGGGTGGACACTGAAGCTTTCTTT
CASGPGGVDTEAFF
>NA|many|TRBJ2-7|TRBV6-7|15
TGTGCCAGCAGAACCCTTACCGGGCCGAGCTACGAGCAGTACTTC
CASRTLTGPSYEQYF
>NA|few|TRBJ1-3|TRBV5-4|15
TGTGCCAGCAGCTTGTCCCGCAGCTCTGGAAACACCATATATTTT
CASSLSRSSGNTIYF
>TRBD2|many|TRBJ2-3|TRBV28|13
TGTGCCAGCAGTCTAGCGGGAGTAGATACGCAGTATTTT
CASSLAGVDTQYF
>NA|many|TRBJ2-1|TRBV15|15
TGTGCCACCAGCAGAGGCCAGGTGGCCTACAATGAGCAGTTCTTC
CATSRGQVAYNEQFF
>TRBD2|many|TRBJ2-3|TRBV20-1|17
TGCAGTGCTAGCTTACTAGCGGGAGGGCCGAGCACAGATACGCAGTATTTT
CSASLLAGGPSTDTQYF
>NA|few|TRBJ1-4|TRBV4-1|17
TGCGCCAGCAGCAGGAGGACAGACCCCACCCCTAATGAAAAACTGTTTTTT
CASSRRTDPTPNEKLFF
>NA|NA|TRBJ1-5|TRBV27|15
TGTGCCAGCAGTTTATCTAACAGGCGCAATCAGCCCCAGCATTTT
CASSLSNRRNQPQHF
>NA|many|TRBJ1-5|TRBV6-1|13
TGTGCCAGCAGTGAAATACACAATCAGCCCCAGCATTTT
CASSEIHNQPQHF
>NA|few|TRBJ1-2|TRBV3-1|13
TGTGCCAGCAGCCAAGGAGCTGGGTATGGCTACACCTTC
CASSQGAGYGYTF